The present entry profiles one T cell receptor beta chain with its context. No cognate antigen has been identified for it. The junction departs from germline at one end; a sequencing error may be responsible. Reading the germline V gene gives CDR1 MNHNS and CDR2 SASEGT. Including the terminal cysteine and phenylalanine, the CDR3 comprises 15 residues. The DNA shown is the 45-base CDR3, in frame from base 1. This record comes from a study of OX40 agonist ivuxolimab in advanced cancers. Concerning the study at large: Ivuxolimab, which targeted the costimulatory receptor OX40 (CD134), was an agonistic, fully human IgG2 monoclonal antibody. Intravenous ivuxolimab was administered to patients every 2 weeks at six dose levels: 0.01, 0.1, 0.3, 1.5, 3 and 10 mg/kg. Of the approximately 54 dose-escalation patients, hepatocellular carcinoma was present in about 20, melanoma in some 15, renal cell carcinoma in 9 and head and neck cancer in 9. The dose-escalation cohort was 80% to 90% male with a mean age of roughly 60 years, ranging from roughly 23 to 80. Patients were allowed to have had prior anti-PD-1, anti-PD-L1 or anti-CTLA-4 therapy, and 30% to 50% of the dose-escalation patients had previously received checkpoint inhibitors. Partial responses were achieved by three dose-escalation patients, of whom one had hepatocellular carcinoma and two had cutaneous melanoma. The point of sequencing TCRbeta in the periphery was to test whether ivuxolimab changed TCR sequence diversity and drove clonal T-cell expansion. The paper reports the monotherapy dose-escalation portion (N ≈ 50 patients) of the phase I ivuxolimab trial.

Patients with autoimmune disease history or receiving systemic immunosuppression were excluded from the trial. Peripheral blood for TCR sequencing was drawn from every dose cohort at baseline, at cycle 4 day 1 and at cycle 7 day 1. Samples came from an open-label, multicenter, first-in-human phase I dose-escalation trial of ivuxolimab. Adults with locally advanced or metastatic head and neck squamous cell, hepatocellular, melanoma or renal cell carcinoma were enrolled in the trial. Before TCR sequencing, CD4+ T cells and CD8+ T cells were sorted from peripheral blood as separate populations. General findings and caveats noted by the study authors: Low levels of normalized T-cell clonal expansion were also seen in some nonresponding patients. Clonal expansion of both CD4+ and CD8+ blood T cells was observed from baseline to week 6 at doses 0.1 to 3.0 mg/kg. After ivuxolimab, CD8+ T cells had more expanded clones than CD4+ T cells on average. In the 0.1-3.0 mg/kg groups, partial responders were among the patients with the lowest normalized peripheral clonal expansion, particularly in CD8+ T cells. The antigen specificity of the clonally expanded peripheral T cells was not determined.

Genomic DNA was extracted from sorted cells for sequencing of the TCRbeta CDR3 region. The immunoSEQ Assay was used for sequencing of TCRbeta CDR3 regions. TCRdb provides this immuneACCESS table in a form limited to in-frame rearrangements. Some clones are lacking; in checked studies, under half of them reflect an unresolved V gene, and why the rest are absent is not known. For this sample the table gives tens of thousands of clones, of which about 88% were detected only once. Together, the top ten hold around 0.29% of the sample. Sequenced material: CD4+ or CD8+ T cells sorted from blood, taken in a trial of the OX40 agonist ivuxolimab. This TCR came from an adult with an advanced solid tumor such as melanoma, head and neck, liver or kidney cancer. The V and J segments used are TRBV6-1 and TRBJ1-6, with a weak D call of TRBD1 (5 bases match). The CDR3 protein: CASREGTSVNSPLHF. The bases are TGTGCCAGCAGGGAAGGGACGTCGGTTAATTCACCCCTCCACTTT.